A single sample is the source of the 20 T cell receptor beta chains below, sequenced in a study of CD8+CD57+ T cells in acquired aplastic anemia. Both TCR beta VDJ combination and CDR3 sequence profiling were carried out. Genomic DNA was the template for this profiling. TCRdb reanalysed the reads using MiXCR and keeps one entry per CDR3 protein. The profile shows around 200,000 distinct CDR3 sequences, 54% of them singletons. The sequencing sample was made of sorted CD4+, CD8+, or CD8+CD57+ T cells (not recorded which) from PBMCs. The receptors derive from a human donor in good health, serving as a control.

There are many counts of this clonotype. For the CDR3, the DNA is TGTGCCATCAGTGAGTGGCCAGGGACCTACGAGCAGTACTTC. Translating gives CAISEWPGTYEQYF. The rearrangement joins TRBV10-3 to TRBJ2-7; D may be TRBD1 (5 bases). V lost 1 base, J lost 2 bases, and 9 bases lay in between. Germline values: CDR1 ENHRY, CDR2 SYGVKD. CDR3 length: 14 amino acids.

J is TRBJ2-7 and V is TRBV9; 9 positions agree with TRBD2. The CDR3 has 16 amino acids. The trim removed 0 bases at V and 0 bases at J, leaving 4 bases unmatched. Per germline, CDR1 SGDLS and CDR2 YYNGEE. This CDR3 is CASSVALAGASYEQYF. CDR3 coding DNA: TGTGCCAGCAGCGTAGCTTTAGCGGGGGCCTCCTACGAGCAGTACTTC.

This clonotype was detected only a few times. This chain joins TRBV7-3 and TRBJ2-2; D tentatively reads TRBD1 or TRBD2 (5 bases each). The V end was cut by 6 bases, the J end by 5 bases, with 13 bases between. CDR1 is SGHTA and CDR2 is FQGTGA in the germline V gene. The length of the CDR3 is 14 residues. The CDR3 spells CASSEWDGTGELFF. For the CDR3, the DNA is TGTGCCAGCAGTGAATGGGACGGAACCGGGGAGCTGTTTTTT.

J is TRBJ1-1 and V is TRBV10-3; 9 bases agree with TRBD1. J lost 1 base, V lost 7 bases, and 7 bases had no gene match. The CDR3 contains 15 residues. CDR1 ENHRY and CDR2 SYGVKD come from the germline V gene. This CDR3 reads CAIKAGGQGNTEAFF. CDR3 DNA: TGTGCCATCAAAGCCGGGGGACAGGGGAACACTGAAGCTTTCTTT.

This clonotype has only one observation. This chain connects TRBV29-1 to TRBJ1-4; D remains unclear. This CDR3 has 10 amino acids. CDR1 is SQVTM and CDR2 is ANQGSEA in the germline V gene. Trimming removed 5 bases from V and 6 bases from J, with 4 bases in between. The CDR3 DNA reads TGCAGCGTTTATGATGAAAAACTGTTTTTT. It specifies CSVYDEKLFF.

This clonotype was picked up many times. This chain's CDR3 is CASSPWPGQGPSLKGEQYF. The DNA for the CDR3 is TGTGCCAGCAGCCCCTGGCCGGGACAGGGGCCCTCTCTGAAAGGGGAGCAGTACTTC. The rearrangement links TRBV7-9 to TRBJ2-7; 10 bases line up with TRBD1. Looked up from germline, CDR1 is SEHNR and CDR2 is FQNEAQ (reference sequence). The V segment lost 5 bases and the J segment 7 bases; nucleotides outside the gene matches: 23. The CDR3 length is 19 residues.

On this clonotype itself: An end of the junction does not agree with germline; a read error may underlie this. The gene calls are TRBV10-3 and TRBJ1-1, with no clear D. The CDR3 spans 13 residues. Germline values: CDR1 ENHRY, CDR2 SYGVKD. Here the CDR3 reads CAIRGQLSTEAFF. The DNA of the CDR3 is TGTGCCATCAGGGGCCAATTGAGCACTGAAGCCTTCTTT.

This clonotype was found many times. This chain connects TRBV5-8 to TRBJ1-2, with 7 positions matching TRBD1. CDR1 SGHTS and CDR2 YDEGEE come from the germline V gene. The length of the CDR3 is 18 residues. V trimming: 4 bases; J trimming: 1 base; junction bases outside the gene matches: 16. CDR3 sequence: CASSPVGDRAILNYGYTF. CDR3 DNA sequence: TGTGCCAGCAGCCCTGTGGGGGACAGAGCCATACTTAACTATGGCTACACCTTC. The full variable domain, rest sourced from reference TRBV5-8 and TRBJ1-2, is EAGVTQSPTHLIKTRGQQATLRCSPISGHTSVYWYQQALGLGLQFLLWYDEGEERNRGNFPPRFSGRQFPNYSSELNVNALELEDSALYLCASSPVGDRAILNYGYTFGSGTRLTVV.

At least ten counts were recorded for this clonotype. This chain connects TRBV20-1 to TRBJ1-2; 8 nucleotides align to TRBD1. Looked up from germline, CDR1 is DFQATT and CDR2 is SNEGSKA (reference sequence). The CDR3 length is 12 residues. V was pared by 5 bases and J by 7 bases, with 6 bases of the junction left unmatched. CDR3 residues: CSAETGVLGYTF. In nucleotides, the CDR3 is TGCAGTGCTGAGACAGGGGTCCTTGGCTACACCTTC.

This clonotype was picked up many times. The gene calls are TRBV20-1 and TRBJ2-3; 11 bases are a match to TRBD2. The CDR3 totals 16 residues. Per germline, CDR1 DFQATT and CDR2 SNEGSKA (reference sequence). V trimming: 3 bases; J trimming: 6 bases; junction bases outside the gene matches: 11. The DNA of the CDR3 is TGCAGTGCTAGTGGAACTAGCGGGGGCCTCAGGGATACGCAGTATTTT. Residues: CSASGTSGGLRDTQYF.

This clonotype showed up many times. This CDR3 reads CASSRTGGPSPLHF. CDR3 coding DNA: TGTGCCAGCAGTCGAACAGGGGGACCGTCACCCCTCCACTTT. The chain joins TRBV6-2 or TRBV6-3 to TRBJ1-6, with 8 positions matching TRBD1. CDR3 size: 14 residues. J lost 10 bases, V lost 5 bases, and 7 bases had no gene match. Germline assignment: CDR1 MNHEY and CDR2 SVGEGT.

The chain recombines TRBV19 with TRBJ1-2, with 7 bases aligning to TRBD1. This CDR3 region has 13 residues. CDR1 LNHDA and CDR2 SQIVND come from the germline V gene (reference sequence). V was clipped by 5 bases and J by 5 bases; unmatched bases: 5. The DNA for the CDR3 is TGTGCCAGTAGTCCGACAGGGACATATGGCTACACCTTC. It specifies CASSPTGTYGYTF.

This clonotype has ten or more counts. This chain connects TRBV20-1 to TRBJ1-2; D gene ambiguous. CDR3 length: 17 residues. The V gene's germline CDR1 is DFQATT and CDR2 SNEGSKA (reference sequence). V lost 3 bases to trimming and J lost 2 bases, with 22 bases between them. The CDR3 reads CSASRGPGSIKNYGYTF. The DNA for the CDR3 is TGCAGTGCTAGTCGAGGGCCCGGCTCTATCAAGAACTATGGCTACACCTTC.

V and J are TRBV6-5 and TRBJ2-7, with 9 bases that match TRBD1. Germline V gives CDR1 MNHEY, CDR2 SVGAGI. V dropped 6 bases and J dropped 1; count of bases not matched to a gene: 7. CDR3 size: 15 residues. The CDR3 loop is CASRPGQGISYEQYF. The DNA of the CDR3 is TGTGCCAGCAGACCGGGACAGGGAATATCCTACGAGCAGTACTTC.

The gene calls are TRBV18 and TRBJ1-2; D is ambiguous. The V gene's germline CDR1 is KGHSH and CDR2 LQKENI. This CDR3 is 14 amino acids long. V was clipped by 0 bases and J by 5 bases, with 10 bases between them. CDR3: CASSPPSAAYGYTF. CDR3 in DNA: TGTGCCAGCTCACCACCGTCTGCAGCGTATGGCTACACCTTC.

V gene TRBV5-1 combines with J gene TRBJ1-1, with D possibly TRBD1 on 6 matching bases. CDR1 and CDR2 from the germline V gene are SGHRS and YFSETQ. The CDR3 is 15 residues long. V was shortened by 0 bases and J by 5 bases, with 14 bases between the two germline ends. The CDR3 sequence: CASSLEGDADTEAFF. The CDR3, as DNA: TGCGCCAGCAGCTTGGAGGGGGACGCAGATACTGAAGCTTTCTTT.

The sample holds many counts of this clonotype. The CDR3 loop is CASSVGINTDTQYF. The CDR3 bases are TGTGCCAGCAGCGTAGGAATAAACACAGATACGCAGTATTTT. The chain carries TRBV9 and TRBJ2-3; D call uncertain. Germline lookup yields CDR1 SGDLS and CDR2 YYNGEE. This CDR3 is 14 amino acids long. The germline V and J ends were trimmed by 0 bases and 2 bases, with 7 bases remaining between them. Using reference TRBV9 and TRBJ2-3 for the parts outside the CDR3, the full variable domain is DSGVTQTPKHLITATGQRVTLRCSPRSGDLSVYWYQQSLDQGLQFLIQYYNGEERAKGNILERFSAQQFPDLHSELNLSSLELGDSALYFCASSVGINTDTQYFGPGTRLTVL.

The chain couples TRBV7-2 to TRBJ1-5, with unresolved D. V lost 6 bases and J lost 2, with 14 bases in between. CDR3 size: 15 residues. Germline lookup yields CDR1 SGHTA and CDR2 FQGNSA. DNA of the CDR3: TGTGCCAGCAGGCTTAACACTTTCGGCAATCAGCCCCAGCATTTT. Amino acids: CASRLNTFGNQPQHF.

CDR3 bases: TGTGCCAGCAGTTTCTCGAGCGGCAGGGGACCCGTTTCTTACGAGCAGTACTTC. Residues: CASSFSSGRGPVSYEQYF. The V call is TRBV12-3 or TRBV12-4, the J call TRBJ2-7, with D perhaps matching TRBD1 (6 bases). The ends were cut back, 3 bases at V and 4 bases at J, with 25 bases in the middle. This CDR3 region has 18 residues.

About this clonotype itself: As the CDR3 is not closed by the conserved phenylalanine or tryptophan, this likely results from a read error. This chain connects TRBV20-1 to TRBJ2-2, with a possible D match to TRBD2 (6 bases). Germline V gene data show CDR1 as DFQATT and CDR2 as SNEGSKA (reference sequence). The V and J ends lost 6 bases and 0 bases respectively, with 17 bases between them. This CDR3 contains 16 residues. The CDR3: CSAARGDATNTGELFS. The CDR3 bases are TGCAGTGCAGCGCGGGGCGACGCGACGAACACCGGGGAGCTGTTTTCT.